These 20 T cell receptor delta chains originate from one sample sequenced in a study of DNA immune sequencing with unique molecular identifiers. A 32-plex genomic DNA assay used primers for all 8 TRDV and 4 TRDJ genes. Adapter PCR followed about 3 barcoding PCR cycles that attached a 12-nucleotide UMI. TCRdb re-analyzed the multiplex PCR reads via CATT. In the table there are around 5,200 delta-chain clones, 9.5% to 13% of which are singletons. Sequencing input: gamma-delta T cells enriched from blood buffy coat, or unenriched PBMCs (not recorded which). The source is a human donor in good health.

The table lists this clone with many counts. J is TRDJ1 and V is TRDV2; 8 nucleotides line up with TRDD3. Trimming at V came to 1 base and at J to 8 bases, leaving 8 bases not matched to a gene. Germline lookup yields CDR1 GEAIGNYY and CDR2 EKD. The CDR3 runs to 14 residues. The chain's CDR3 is CACDTGGLGLKLIF. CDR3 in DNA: TGTGCCTGTGACACTGGGGGATTGGGGTTGAAACTCATCTTT.

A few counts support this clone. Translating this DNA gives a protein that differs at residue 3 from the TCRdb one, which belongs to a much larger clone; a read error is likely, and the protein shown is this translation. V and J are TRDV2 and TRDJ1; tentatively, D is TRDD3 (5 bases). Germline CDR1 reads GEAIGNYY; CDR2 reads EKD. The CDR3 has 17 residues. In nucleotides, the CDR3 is TGTGCCCGTGACACCGTATCGGGGGGCCTCGACGCCGATAAACTCATCTTT. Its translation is CARDTVSGGLDADKLIF.

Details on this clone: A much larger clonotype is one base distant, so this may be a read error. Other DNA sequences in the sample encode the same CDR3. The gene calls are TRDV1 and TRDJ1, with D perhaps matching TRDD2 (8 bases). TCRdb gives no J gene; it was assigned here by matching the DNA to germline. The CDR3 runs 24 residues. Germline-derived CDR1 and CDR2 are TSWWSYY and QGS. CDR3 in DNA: TGTGCTCTTGGCGAACCTCTCTTCCTACGTAATTCTGGAATGGGGGACCGATACACCGATAAACTCATCTTT. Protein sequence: CALGEPLFLRNSGMGDRYTDKLIF.

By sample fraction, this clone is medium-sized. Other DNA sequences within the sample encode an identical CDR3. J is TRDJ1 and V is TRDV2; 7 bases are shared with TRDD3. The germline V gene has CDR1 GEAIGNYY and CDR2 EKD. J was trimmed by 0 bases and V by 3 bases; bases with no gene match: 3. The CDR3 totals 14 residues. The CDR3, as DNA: TGTGCCTGTGACCGGCTGGGGGACACCGATAAACTCATCTTT. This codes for CACDRLGDTDKLIF.

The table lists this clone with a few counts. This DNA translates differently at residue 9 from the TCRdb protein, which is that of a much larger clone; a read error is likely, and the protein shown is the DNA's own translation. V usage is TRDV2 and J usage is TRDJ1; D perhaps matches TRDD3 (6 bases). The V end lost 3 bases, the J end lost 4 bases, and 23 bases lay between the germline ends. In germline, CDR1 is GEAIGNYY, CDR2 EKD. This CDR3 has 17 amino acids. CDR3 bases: TGTGCCTGTGACGGCGTTACTGGGCGACCAGAGGGCGATAAACTCATCTTT. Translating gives CACDGVTGRPEGDKLIF.

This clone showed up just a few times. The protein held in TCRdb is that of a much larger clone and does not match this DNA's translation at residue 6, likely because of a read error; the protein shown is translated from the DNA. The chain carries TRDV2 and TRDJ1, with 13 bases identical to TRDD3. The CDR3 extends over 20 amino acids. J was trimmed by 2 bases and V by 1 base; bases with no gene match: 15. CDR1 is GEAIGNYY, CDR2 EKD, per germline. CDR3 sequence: CACDTWGTGGYARSTDKLIF. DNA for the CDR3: TGTGCCTGTGACACGTGGGGTACTGGGGGATACGCGAGGTCAACCGATAAACTCATCTTT.

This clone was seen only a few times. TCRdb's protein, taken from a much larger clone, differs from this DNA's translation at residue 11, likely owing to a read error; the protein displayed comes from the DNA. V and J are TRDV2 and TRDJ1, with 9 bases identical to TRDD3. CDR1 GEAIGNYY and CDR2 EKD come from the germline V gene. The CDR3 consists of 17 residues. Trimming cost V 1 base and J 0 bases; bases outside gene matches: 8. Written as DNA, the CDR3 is TGTGCCTGTGACACTCTGGGGGATGGAAAGCACACCGATAAACTCATCTTT. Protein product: CACDTLGDGKHTDKLIF.

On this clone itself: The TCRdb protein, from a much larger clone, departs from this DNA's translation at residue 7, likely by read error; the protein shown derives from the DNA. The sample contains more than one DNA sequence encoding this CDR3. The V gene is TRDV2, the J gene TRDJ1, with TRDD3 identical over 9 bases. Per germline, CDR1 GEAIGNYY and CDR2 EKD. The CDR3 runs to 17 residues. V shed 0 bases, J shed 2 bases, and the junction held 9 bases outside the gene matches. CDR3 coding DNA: TGTGCCTGTGACACCGTGCGGGGATACGCTGGGACCGATAAACTCATCTTT. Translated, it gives CACDTVRGYAGTDKLIF.

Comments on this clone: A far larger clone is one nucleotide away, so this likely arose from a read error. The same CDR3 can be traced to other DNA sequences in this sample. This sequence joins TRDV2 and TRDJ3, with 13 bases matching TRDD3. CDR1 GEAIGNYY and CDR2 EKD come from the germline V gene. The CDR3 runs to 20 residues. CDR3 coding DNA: TGTGCCTGCGACAAAGTACTGGGGGATACGCGCTCCTGGGACACCCGACAGATGTTTTTC. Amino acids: CACDKVLGDTRSWDTRQMFF.

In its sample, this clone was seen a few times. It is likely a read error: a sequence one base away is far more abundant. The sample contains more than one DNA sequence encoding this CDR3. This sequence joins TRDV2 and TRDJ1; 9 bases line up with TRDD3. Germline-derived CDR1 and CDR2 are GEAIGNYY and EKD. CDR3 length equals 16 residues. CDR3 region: CACDTLTGGDTDKLIF. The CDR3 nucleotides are TGTGCCTGTGACACCCTTACTGGGGGAGACACCGATAAACTAATCTTT.

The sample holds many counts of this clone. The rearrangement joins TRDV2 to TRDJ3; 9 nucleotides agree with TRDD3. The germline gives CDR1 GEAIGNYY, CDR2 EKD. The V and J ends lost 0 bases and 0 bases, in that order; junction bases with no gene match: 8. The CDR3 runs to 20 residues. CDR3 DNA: TGTGCCTGTGACACCGGAACTGGGGGACCCAGCTCCTGGGACACCCGACAGATGTTTTTC. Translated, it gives CACDTGTGGPSSWDTRQMFF.

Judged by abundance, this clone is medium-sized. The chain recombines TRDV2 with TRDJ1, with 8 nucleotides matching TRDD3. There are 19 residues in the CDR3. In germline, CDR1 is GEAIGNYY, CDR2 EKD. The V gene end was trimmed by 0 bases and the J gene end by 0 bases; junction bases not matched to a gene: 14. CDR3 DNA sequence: TGTGCCTGTGACACCATATCCTCTGGGGGACTTTCGTACACCGATAAACTCATCTTT. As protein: CACDTISSGGLSYTDKLIF.

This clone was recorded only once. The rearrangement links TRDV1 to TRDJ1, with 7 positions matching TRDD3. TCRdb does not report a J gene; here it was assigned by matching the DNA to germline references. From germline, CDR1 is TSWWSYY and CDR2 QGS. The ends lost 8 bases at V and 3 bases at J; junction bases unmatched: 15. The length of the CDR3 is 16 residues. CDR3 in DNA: TGTGCTCTTTTTCCCTCCATGGTGGGGGACGCCGATAAACTCATCTTT. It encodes CALFPSMVGDADKLIF.

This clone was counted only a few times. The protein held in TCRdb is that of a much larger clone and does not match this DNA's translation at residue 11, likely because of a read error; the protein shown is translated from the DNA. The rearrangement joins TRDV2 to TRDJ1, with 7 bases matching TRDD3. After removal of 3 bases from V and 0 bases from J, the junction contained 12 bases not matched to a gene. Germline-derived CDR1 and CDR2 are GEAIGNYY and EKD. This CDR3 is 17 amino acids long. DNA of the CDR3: TGTGCCTGTGACTCCCTCCTGGGGGCTCCCGACACCGATAAACTCATCTTT. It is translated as CACDSLLGAPDTDKLIF.

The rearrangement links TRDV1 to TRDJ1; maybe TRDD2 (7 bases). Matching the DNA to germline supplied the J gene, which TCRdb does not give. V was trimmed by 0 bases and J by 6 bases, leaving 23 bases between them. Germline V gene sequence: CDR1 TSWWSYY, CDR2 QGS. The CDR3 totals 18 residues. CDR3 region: CALGELVFPTDWAYKLIF. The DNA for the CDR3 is TGTGCTCTTGGGGAACTTGTTTTTCCTACAGACTGGGCTTATAAACTCATCTTT.

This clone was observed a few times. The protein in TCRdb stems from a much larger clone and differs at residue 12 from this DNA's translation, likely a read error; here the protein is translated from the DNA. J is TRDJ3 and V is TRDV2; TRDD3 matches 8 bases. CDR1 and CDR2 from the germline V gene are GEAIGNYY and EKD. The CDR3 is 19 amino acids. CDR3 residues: CACDTAAGGVTCDTRQMFF. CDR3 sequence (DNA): TGTGCCTGTGACACCGCAGCTGGGGGAGTTACCTGTGACACCCGACAGATGTTTTTC.

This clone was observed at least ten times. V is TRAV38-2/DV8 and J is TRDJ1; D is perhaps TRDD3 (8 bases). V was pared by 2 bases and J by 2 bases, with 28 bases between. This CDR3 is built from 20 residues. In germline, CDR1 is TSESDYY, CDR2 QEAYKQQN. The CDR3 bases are TGTGCTTATAGGAGGACGGACCTTCCTTATGGGATACGGGGGACCGATAAACTCATCTTT. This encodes CAYRRTDLPYGIRGTDKLIF.

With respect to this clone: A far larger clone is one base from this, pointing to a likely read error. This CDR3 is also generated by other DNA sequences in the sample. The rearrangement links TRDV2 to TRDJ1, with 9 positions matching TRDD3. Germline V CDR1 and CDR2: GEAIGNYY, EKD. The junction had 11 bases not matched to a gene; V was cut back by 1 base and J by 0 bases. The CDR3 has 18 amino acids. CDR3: CACDTVLSGGSYTDKLIF. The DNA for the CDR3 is TGTGCCTGTGACACTGTACTTTCTGGGGGATCTTACACCGATAAACTCATCTTT.

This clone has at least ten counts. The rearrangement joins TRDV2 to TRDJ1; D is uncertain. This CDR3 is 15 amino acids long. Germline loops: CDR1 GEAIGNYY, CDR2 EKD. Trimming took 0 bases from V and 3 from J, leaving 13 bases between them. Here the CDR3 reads CACDTLSDRADKLIF. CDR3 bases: TGTGCCTGTGACACCCTCTCCGACAGAGCCGATAAACTCATCTTT.

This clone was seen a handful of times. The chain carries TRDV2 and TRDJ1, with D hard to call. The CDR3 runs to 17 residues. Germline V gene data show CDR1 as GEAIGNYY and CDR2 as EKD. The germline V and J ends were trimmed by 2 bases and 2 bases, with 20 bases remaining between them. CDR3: CACDKVGRGPPTDKLIF. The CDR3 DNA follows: TGTGCCTGTGACAAGGTAGGAAGGGGTCCTCCAACCGATAAACTCATCTTT.